The rows below give T cell receptor beta chains drawn from one sample of a study of CD8+CD57+ T cells in acquired aplastic anemia. One entry per CDR3 protein, called by TCRdb with MiXCR from the reads. The profile covers 200,000 to 250,000 distinct CDR3 sequences, with 50% to 70% appearing a single time and 58% taken by the ten largest. Sequences were obtained from sorted CD4+, CD8+, or CD8+CD57+ T cells (not recorded which) from PBMCs. These receptors were obtained from a human donor with aplastic anemia. Both conserved end residues are part of each CDR3. The D gene is left open where the match is weak. Size is omitted from some rows. Given values are once, few, many or a class for expanded clones.

j_gene,d_gene,v_gene,abundance,CDR3aa,CDR3nt
TRBJ2-7,TRBD2,TRBV20-1,few,CSARGTSWYEQYF,TGCAGTGCTAGGGGGACTAGTTGGTACGAGCAGTACTTC
TRBJ2-3,-,TRBV5-6,-,CASSHRVAGLTDTQYF,TGTGCCAGCAGCCACAGGGTGGCGGGACTCACAGATACGCAGTATTTT
TRBJ2-7,TRBD1,TRBV5-4,-,CASSVGQGSSYEQYF,TGTGCCAGCAGCGTTGGACAGGGAAGCTCCTACGAGCAGTACTTC
TRBJ2-5,-,TRBV12-3/TRBV12-4,-,CASSFNPTGGRTQETQYF,TGTGCCAGCAGTTTTAATCCCACCGGGGGGCGAACCCAAGAGACCCAGTACTTC
TRBJ2-1,-,TRBV7-8,once,CASSLAEGSYNEQFF,TGTGCCAGCAGCTTGGCGGAGGGGTCCTACAATGAGCAGTTCTTC
TRBJ1-2,-,TRBV12-3/TRBV12-4,-,CASSQRGVVDGYTF,TGTGCCAGCAGCCAGCGTGGGGTAGTGGATGGCTACACCTTT
TRBJ1-3,-,TRBV7-8,-,CASSLGMGGSGNTIYF,TGTGCCAGCAGCTTAGGTATGGGGGGCTCTGGAAACACCATATATTTT
TRBJ2-7,TRBD1,TRBV19,-,CASSMGQGSEQYF,TGTGCCAGTAGTATGGGACAGGGGAGCGAGCAGTACTTC
TRBJ1-2,-,TRBV2,-,CASSGTAPNYGYTF,TGTGCCAGCAGTGGCACAGCCCCTAACTATGGCTACACCTTC
TRBJ2-1,TRBD2,TRBV4-2,many,CASSQTSGGLSSYNEQFF,TGTGCCAGCAGTCAGACTAGCGGGGGGCTAAGCTCCTACAATGAGCAGTTCTTC
TRBJ1-2,-,TRBV2,-,CASTLRSGGYGYTF,TGTGCCAGCACCTTGAGGTCGGGGGGCTATGGCTACACCTTC
TRBJ1-2,-,TRBV7-2,-,CASSPVPNYGYTF,TGTGCCAGCAGCCCAGTTCCTAACTATGGCTACACCTTC
TRBJ2-7,-,TRBV5-1,-,CASSSGGRSSYEQYF,TGCGCCAGCAGCTCCGGGGGCAGAAGCTCCTACGAGCAGTACTTC
TRBJ2-1,TRBD1,TRBV6-6,-,CASSYLGTGQMGQFF,TGTGCCAGCAGTTACCTCGGGACAGGGCAGATGGGGCAGTTCTTC
TRBJ1-4,-,TRBV7-2,-,CASSPNSNEKLFF,TGTGCCAGCAGCCCAAACAGTAATGAAAAACTGTTTTTT
TRBJ2-3,-,TRBV15,once,CATSAETGDTQYF,TGTGCCACCAGTGCCGAAACAGGAGATACGCAGTATTTT
TRBJ2-5,TRBD2,TRBV7-9,many,CASSRPRGGLAEETQYF,TGTGCCAGCAGTCGACCTCGGGGGGGCCTAGCAGAAGAGACCCAGTACTTC
TRBJ2-1,TRBD2,TRBV10-2,-,CASLPGGYNEQFF,TGCGCCAGTCTGCCGGGGGGGTACAATGAGCAGTTCTTC
TRBJ2-1,TRBD2,TRBV9,-,CASSVSAGESNEQFF,TGTGCCAGCAGCGTATCGGCGGGAGAATCAAATGAGCAGTTCTTC
TRBJ2-2,-,TRBV24-1,few,CATSDPTAGQSNTGELFF,TGTGCCACCAGTGACCCCACCGCGGGACAGTCGAACACCGGGGAGCTGTTTTTT
TRBJ1-6,TRBD1,TRBV25-1,-,CASSEDRGNSPLHF,TGTGCCAGCAGTGAGGACAGGGGAAATTCACCCCTCCACTTT
TRBJ2-7,-,TRBV20-1,-,CSARDAITTYEQYF,TGCAGTGCTAGAGACGCGATAACGACTTACGAGCAGTACTTC
TRBJ2-7,-,TRBV29-1,few,CSVTPTSHEQYF,TGCAGCGTCACCCCTACGAGCCACGAGCAGTACTTC
TRBJ2-1,-,TRBV20-1,few,CSARAQGSYNEQFF,TGCAGTGCTAGAGCCCAGGGGTCCTACAATGAGCAGTTCTTC
TRBJ2-7,-,TRBV15,-,CATSSSTGPVEQYF,TGTGCCACCAGCAGCTCCACCGGTCCCGTCGAGCAGTACTTC
TRBJ2-7,TRBD2,TRBV20-1,-,CSARGLAGPDYEQYF,TGCAGTGCTAGGGGACTAGCGGGTCCCGACTACGAGCAGTACTTC
TRBJ2-1,TRBD2,TRBV5-1,-,CASAREEISTYNEQFF,TGCGCCAGCGCACGGGAGGAAATTAGCACCTACAATGAGCAGTTCTTC
TRBJ2-2,-,TRBV12-3/TRBV12-4,-,CASNLRDGNTGELFF,TGTGCCAGCAACCTCCGGGACGGTAACACCGGGGAGCTGTTTTTT
TRBJ1-1,-,TRBV7-2,-,CASSPTFWDVAFF,TGTGCCAGCAGCCCCACTTTTTGGGATGTGGCTTTCTTT
TRBJ2-7,TRBD1,TRBV24-1,-,CATSDSGTGVGSYEQYF,TGTGCCACCAGTGACTCCGGGACAGGCGTAGGATCATACGAGCAGTACTTC
TRBJ2-6,-,TRBV29-1,-,CSVGKGQPSGANVLTF,TGCAGCGTTGGTAAGGGTCAGCCCTCTGGGGCCAACGTCCTGACTTTC
TRBJ2-7,-,TRBV7-9,-,CASSLESYSYEQYF,TGTGCCAGCAGCCTCGAAAGTTACTCCTACGAGCAGTACTTC
TRBJ1-2,TRBD1,TRBV7-2,-,CASGQEGPNQSF,TGTGCCAGTGGACAGGAGGGCCCCAACCAATCCTTC
TRBJ2-3,TRBD2,TRBV7-9,-,CASSPGTSGRTDTQYF,TGTGCCAGCAGCCCCGGGACTAGCGGGAGGACAGATACGCAGTATTTT
TRBJ2-7,TRBD1,TRBV5-1,many,CASSLASGQGLDEQYF,TGCGCCAGCAGCTTGGCCTCGGGACAGGGGTTGGATGAGCAGTACTTC
TRBJ2-3,TRBD2,TRBV6-1,-,CASSETSGGTDTQYF,TGTGCCAGCAGTGAAACTAGCGGAGGCACAGATACGCAGTATTTT
TRBJ2-5,TRBD2,TRBV9,-,CASSVGTSGGQETQYF,TGTGCCAGCAGCGTAGGTACTAGCGGGGGTCAAGAGACCCAGTACTTC
TRBJ1-6,-,TRBV24-1,-,CATSMGRDNSPLHF,TGTGCCACCAGTATGGGGCGGGATAATTCACCCCTCCACTTT
TRBJ2-3,TRBD1,TRBV5-1,-,CASSMPGTGVFGTDTQYF,TGTGCCAGCAGCATGCCCGGGACAGGGGTTTTTGGCACAGATACGCAGTATTTT
TRBJ2-1,-,TRBV9,few,CASSGGVLDEQFF,TGTGCCAGCAGCGGCGGAGTATTGGATGAGCAGTTCTTC
TRBJ1-3,-,TRBV9,-,CASSVAPGNTIYF,TGTGCCAGCAGCGTAGCTCCAGGAAACACCATATATTTT
TRBJ1-2,-,TRBV6-6,-,CASSLLELGYTF,TGTGCCAGCAGTTTATTGGAGTTGGGCTACACCTTC
TRBJ2-3,TRBD1,TRBV10-3,-,CAISDLNRGHVTDTQYF,TGTGCCATCAGTGATTTGAACAGGGGGCACGTGACAGATACGCAGTATTTT
TRBJ2-5,TRBD1,TRBV7-2,-,CASRGQGVWTQYF,TGTGCCAGCAGGGGACAGGGTGTCTGGACCCAGTACTTC
TRBJ1-5,-,TRBV2,once,CASSERTGNQPQHF,TGTGCCAGCAGTGAACGTACAGGCAATCAGCCCCAGCATTTT
TRBJ2-1,-,TRBV7-3,-,CASSLGLEYNEQFF,TGTGCCAGCAGCTTAGGGCTAGAATACAATGAGCAGTTCTTC
TRBJ2-7,-,TRBV11-3,-,CASSPATGSSYEQYF,TGTGCCAGCAGCCCGGCGACAGGTAGCTCCTACGAGCAGTACTTC
TRBJ2-1,-,TRBV6-4,-,CASSDLASEYGEQFF,TGTGCCAGCAGTGACTTAGCTAGCGAATACGGTGAGCAGTTCTTC
TRBJ2-5,TRBD2,TRBV5-6,-,CASSSTSFGETQYF,TGTGCCAGCAGTTCGACTAGCTTTGGGGAGACCCAGTACTTC
TRBJ2-2,-,TRBV7-8,-,CASSATGTGELFF,TGTGCCAGCAGCGCCACAGGCACCGGGGAGCTGTTTTTT
TRBJ2-7,TRBD2,TRBV7-3,-,CASSLVIAGKDYEQYF,TGTGCCAGCAGCTTAGTAATAGCGGGGAAGGACTACGAGCAGTACTTC
TRBJ2-3,TRBD1,TRBV10-3,-,CAISLSQGASDTQYF,TGTGCCATCAGTCTCTCTCAGGGGGCGTCCGATACGCAGTATTTT
TRBJ1-1,TRBD1,TRBV2,-,CASTGQGTVASAEAFF,TGTGCCAGCACAGGACAGGGAACGGTCGCCTCGGCTGAAGCTTTCTTT
TRBJ2-5,TRBD1,TRBV2,-,CASSLTGQGARERYF,TGTGCCAGCAGTCTAACCGGTCAGGGGGCGCGTGAGCGGTACTTC